This is a list of T cell receptor beta chains from one sample in a study of blood T cells in healthy people across ages. MiXCR, run by TCRdb on the 5' RACE reads, gives a single entry per CDR3 protein. The table records 800,000 or so distinct CDR3 sequences, 35% to 60% of them present only once. Sequenced material: blood. These receptors all come from a man aged 80 or over in good health. The conserved cysteine and the conserved F or W are not part of the CDR3 here. Not every row has a clone size; where given, it reads once, few, many or a size class.

size	V	CDR3
NA	TRBV10-3	AISDSAYEQY
many	TRBV12-3/TRBV12-4	ASSFGTSTGSEQF
NA	TRBV4-2	ASSQLNGGANVLT
NA	TRBV28	ASRVLSTDTQY
NA	TRBV5-4	ASSLPGQGTYSYT
NA	TRBV9	ASSVDLPGSTDTQY
many	TRBV6-6	ASSPQNLDSYEQY
NA	TRBV12-3/TRBV12-4	ASSLITSGRVETQY
NA	TRBV11-2	ASSLLRGRAHQETQY
NA	TRBV6-2/TRBV6-3	ASSPGGRPQETQY
NA	TRBV4-3	ASSQKTTNAEQF
NA	TRBV20-1	SAALAGGRETQY
NA	TRBV7-8	ASSDSGSYNERF
NA	TRBV2	ASSIDLAGGPDTQY
NA	TRBV29-1	SARGEESGNIQY
once	TRBV20-1	SARDQGHKQF
few	TRBV20-1	SALGAGGYNEQF
NA	TRBV6-2/TRBV6-3	ASTHPRNLGNQPQH
NA	TRBV19	ASSINSNSYKEQF